These 5 T cell receptor beta chains came from one sample sequenced in a study of control samples from healthy donors and cancer patients. Only in-frame clones appear in the TCRdb table, and some are missing; sequencing was by immunoSEQ multiplex PCR. The sample comprises roughly 370,000 clones, 90% of which are singletons, and around 6.5% rests with the top ten. The source material was PBMCs. Source of these receptors: a man aged 35 to 55 with head and neck cancer.

The rearrangement joins TRBV3-1 (or the pseudogene TRBV3-2) to TRBJ1-3; no clear D gene. Germline-derived CDR1 and CDR2 are LGHDT and YNNKEL (reference sequence). Trimming removed 4 bases from V and 3 bases from J, with 13 bases in between. This CDR3 is 15 amino acids long. CDR3 sequence reads: CASSLFRVDGNTIYF. DNA for the CDR3: TGTGCCAGCAGCCTCTTTAGGGTCGATGGAAACACCATATATTTT.

This clone was counted a single time. The rearrangement links TRBV5-1 to TRBJ1-6; the D gene is possibly TRBD1 (5 bases). This CDR3 comprises 15 residues. Between the trimmed V and J ends, which lost 0 bases and 8 bases, there was a span of 12 bases. Germline CDR1 and CDR2: SGHRS and YFSETQ. CDR3 nucleotide sequence: TGCGCCAGCAGCTTGGCCGCCAGGGATGATTCACCCCTCCACTTT. Amino acid sequence: CASSLAARDDSPLHF.

The V call is TRBV27, the J call TRBJ2-7; D unresolved. This CDR3 contains 13 residues. Germline CDR1 reads MNHEY; CDR2 reads SMNVEV (reference sequence). V lost 2 bases, J lost 2 bases, and 7 bases lay in between. CDR3 bases: TGTGCCAGCAGTTTAGGAAGCACCTACGAGCAGTACTTC. This translates into CASSLGSTYEQYF.

This clone appeared a few times. The chain is built from TRBV11-3 and TRBJ2-5; TRBD2 matches 9 bases. The V segment lost 5 bases and the J segment 4 bases; nucleotides outside the gene matches: 14. Germline V CDR1 and CDR2: SGHNT, YENEEA. This CDR3 has 17 amino acids. CDR3 DNA: TGTGCCAGCAGCCGCCGAGGGAGCGGGGGGTTTGGAGAGACCCAGTACTTC. Protein sequence: CASSRRGSGGFGETQYF.

The chain is built from TRBV19 and TRBJ1-3; TRBD1 might be the D (5 bases). V lost 1 base to trimming and J lost 2 bases, with 9 bases between them. This CDR3 is 15 amino acids long. Per the germline V gene, CDR1 is LNHDA and CDR2 is SQIVND (reference sequence). The DNA for the CDR3 is TGTGCCAGTAGTATAGGGGCAGGGCCTGGAAACACCATATATTTT. It yields the protein CASSIGAGPGNTIYF.